The 2 T cell receptor beta chains below come from one sample, sequenced in a study of T cell responses to AZD1222 COVID-19 vaccine. TCRdb's copy holds only in-frame clones and misses some; the assay was immunoSEQ multiplex PCR. Of approximately 92,000 clones listed, 90% to 95% are singletons. Here the sequenced sample was peripheral blood, taken on day 0 of AZD1222 vaccination. These receptors were collected from an adult in good health.

CDR3 coding DNA: TGCGCCAGCGCCACCTCTGGGGGATACACAGATACGCAGTATTTT. Translated: CASATSGGYTDTQYF. This chain joins TRBV5-1 and TRBJ2-3, with D perhaps being TRBD1 or TRBD2 (5 bases each). V was pared by 7 bases and J by 2 bases, with 17 bases between. From germline, CDR1 is SGHRS and CDR2 YFSETQ. The CDR3 has 15 residues.

The chain links TRBV5-1 to TRBJ2-5; possibly TRBD1 for D (6 bases). The CDR3 length is 13 residues. V dropped 0 bases and J dropped 3 bases, with 6 bases sitting between them. The germline V gene has CDR1 SGHRS and CDR2 YFSETQ. CDR3 amino acids: CASSLGTEETQYF. As DNA, the CDR3 is TGCGCCAGCAGCTTGGGGACAGAAGAGACCCAGTACTTC. The whole variable domain, filled in from reference TRBV5-1 and TRBJ2-5, reads KAGVTQTPRYLIKTRGQQVTLSCSPISGHRSVSWYQQTPGQGLQFLFEYFSETQRNKGNFPGRFSGRQFSNSRSEMNVSTLELGDSALYLCASSLGTEETQYFGPGTRLLVL.